The sequence of this T cell receptor beta chain was determined in a study of beta chain features in type 1 diabetes. Reverse transcribing all isolated RNA meant expressed TCRB transcripts were sequenced. Repertoires were generated with immunoSEQ multiplex PCR, while TCRdb's copy carries only in-frame clones and drops some. The sample yields some 360,000 clones, roughly a fifth seen once. Germline V lookup: CDR1 SGHRS, CDR2 YFSETQ. Between the trimmed V and J ends, which lost 0 bases and 8 bases, there was a span of 12 bases. This CDR3 spans 14 amino acids. The chain links TRBV5-1 to TRBJ2-1; a weak D match, TRBD2 (5 bases). The clonotype originates from a woman in her late teens or twenties in good health. Sequencing was done on a sample of naive CD4+ T cells from blood. Written as DNA, the CDR3 is TGCGCCAGCAGCTTGGAGCTAGCTAGGGATGAGCAGTTCTTC. Amino acids: CASSLELARDEQFF.